This T cell receptor (beta chain) came from a study of graft-versus-host responses after intestinal transplantation. About the research overall: Recipients had transplants, and these were multivisceral, liver-intestinal, or isolated intestinal. Induction with anti-thymocyte globulin, then tacrolimus and steroids for three to four years, was given to all recipients.

As for this clone: Its antigen is not known.

CDR3 length equals 15 residues. From germline, CDR1 is SEHNR and CDR2 FQNEAQ (reference sequence). J lost 3 bases, V lost 5 bases, and 7 bases had no gene match. Clones were sequenced by immunoSEQ multiplex PCR, and TCRdb holds only the in-frame ones, with some missing. Among around 90,000 clones listed, around 92% were seen once. Sequences were derived from unstimulated CD8+ T cells sorted from spleen or lymph node cells, sampled before transplant. This TCR came from a human donor who was the organ donor for an intestinal transplant. The chain combines TRBV7-9 with TRBJ1-1, with 9 nucleotides matching TRBD1. Written as DNA, the CDR3 is TGTGCCAGCAGCCTCCTAGGGGACAGGGACACTGAAGCTTTCTTT. Encoded protein: CASSLLGDRDTEAFF.